The 13 T cell receptor beta chains below come from one sample, sequenced in a study of cytomegalovirus exposure and HLA in healthy donors. 60 Vbeta and 13 Jbeta primers were used in PCR. The data were produced by immunoSEQ multiplex PCR, yet TCRdb's version contains in-frame clones alone and is incomplete. This table has 100,000 to 150,000 clones, approximately 87% appearing once. The sequenced sample consisted of PBMCs. These receptors were taken from a man younger than 35 in good health and CMV-seropositive.

V gene TRBV6-5 combines with J gene TRBJ2-7; D possibly corresponds to TRBD1 (5 bases). This CDR3 spans 15 amino acids. Trimming took off 0 bases at V and 7 bases at J, with 16 bases between the two ends. CDR1 and CDR2 (germline): MNHEY, SVGAGI. CDR3 loop: CASSYSRVPTEEQYF. CDR3 coding DNA: TGTGCCAGCAGTTACTCCAGGGTCCCCACGGAAGAGCAGTACTTC.

The chain employs TRBV7-3 and TRBJ2-6, with TRBD2 matching over 7 bases. Trimming cost V 5 bases and J 0 bases; bases outside gene matches: 1. The germline CDR1 and CDR2 sequences are SGHTA and FQGTGA. This CDR3 is built from 15 residues. The CDR3 DNA reads TGTGCCAGCAGCCCGGGGGGCTCTGGGGCCAACGTCCTGACTTTC. Translating it yields CASSPGGSGANVLTF.

The CDR3 DNA reads TGCGCCAGCAGCCCTGGGACAGGGGGGTACCAAGAGACCCAGTACTTC. Translated: CASSPGTGGYQETQYF. This rearrangement joins TRBV5-1 to TRBJ2-5, with 11 bases aligning to TRBD1. Germline V lookup: CDR1 SGHRS, CDR2 YFSETQ. This CDR3 region has 16 residues. After removal of 4 bases from V and 0 bases from J, the junction contained 5 bases not matched to a gene.

CDR3 region: CASSAGGYNQPQHF. The CDR3 DNA sequence: TGTGCCAGTAGTGCAGGGGGCTACAATCAGCCCCAGCATTTT. V usage is TRBV19 and J usage is TRBJ1-5, with TRBD1 identical over 8 bases. CDR3 size: 14 residues. The germline V gene has CDR1 LNHDA and CDR2 SQIVND (reference sequence). J was trimmed by 3 bases and V by 5 bases; bases with no gene match: 3.

This chain uses TRBV6-1 with TRBJ2-5; 7 positions match TRBD2. The end of the DNA is better explained by TRBJ2-7, so the J call may be wrong. This CDR3 spans 13 amino acids. From germline, CDR1 is MNHNS and CDR2 SASEGT. CDR3 loop: CASSDGTIYEQYF. CDR3 nucleotides: TGTGCCAGCAGCGACGGGACTATTTACGAGCAGTACTTC.

The chain's CDR3 is CAISEPGQGESRYTF. The CDR3 DNA follows: TGTGCCATCAGTGAGCCAGGACAGGGTGAATCTCGCTACACCTTC. The V gene is TRBV10-3, the J gene TRBJ1-2, with TRBD1 matching 8 bases. Per germline, CDR1 ENHRY and CDR2 SYGVKD. With V trimmed by 2 bases and J by 9 bases, 11 bases remained unmatched. The CDR3 sequence is 15 residues long.

CDR3 amino acids: CASSLPEAVYEKLFF. Here the CDR3 DNA reads TGTGCCAGCAGCTTACCCGAGGCAGTCTATGAAAAACTGTTTTTT. This chain connects TRBV7-9 to TRBJ1-4; no clear D. Trimming took 2 bases from V and 6 from J, leaving 13 bases between them. There are 15 residues in the CDR3. Germline CDR1 reads SEHNR; CDR2 reads FQNEAQ (reference sequence).

The rearrangement joins TRBV30 to TRBJ1-2; D unresolved. Trimming left V 0 bases short and J 6 bases short, with 14 bases between. Germline CDR1 GTSNPN, CDR2 SVGIG (reference sequence). The CDR3 is 14 residues long. CDR3 in amino acids: CAWSVKRVGDGYTF. DNA of the CDR3: TGTGCCTGGAGTGTCAAGCGGGTTGGAGATGGCTACACCTTC.

This rearrangement joins TRBV6-1 to TRBJ1-3; 7 nucleotides line up with TRBD1. The V gene end was trimmed by 7 bases and the J gene end by 2 bases; junction bases not matched to a gene: 2. This CDR3 is built from 13 residues. Germline-derived CDR1 and CDR2 are MNHNS and SASEGT. In DNA form, the CDR3 reads TGTGCCAGCATGAGGGGGCCTGGAAACACCATATATTTT. This translates into CASMRGPGNTIYF.

The rearrangement links TRBV19 to TRBJ2-1; 7 nucleotides match TRBD2. V dropped 0 bases and J dropped 2; count of bases not matched to a gene: 4. The V gene's germline CDR1 is LNHDA and CDR2 SQIVND (reference sequence). The CDR3 is made up of 16 amino acids. As DNA, the CDR3 is TGTGCCAGTAGTATAGATCTAGGACTAGCCTACAATGAGCAGTTCTTC. Amino acids: CASSIDLGLAYNEQFF.

The chain couples TRBV19 to TRBJ2-1; 9 bases are a match to TRBD2. This CDR3 has 16 amino acids. Trimming cost V 5 bases and J 4 bases; bases outside gene matches: 9. CDR1 is LNHDA and CDR2 is SQIVND in the germline V gene (reference sequence). The CDR3 here is CASSLRGGDLYNEQFF. In nucleotides, the CDR3 is TGTGCCAGTAGTCTGCGCGGGGGGGACCTGTACAATGAGCAGTTCTTC.

The rearrangement uses TRBV7-8 and TRBJ2-7; tentatively, D is TRBD2 (5 bases). Germline lookup yields CDR1 SGHVS and CDR2 FQNEAQ. Trimming removed 5 bases at V and 0 bases at J, with 11 bases between. The CDR3 is 14 residues long. The DNA for the CDR3 is TGTGCCAGCAGCCGGAGCACTAGCTCCTACGAGCAGTACTTC. Its translation: CASSRSTSSYEQYF.

V gene TRBV6-1 combines with J gene TRBJ2-1, with D maybe TRBD1 (7 bases). Germline CDR1 MNHNS, CDR2 SASEGT. This CDR3 comprises 15 residues. Trimming shortened V by 2 bases and J by 2 bases, and 10 bases separated the two germline ends. In nucleotides, the CDR3 is TGTGCCAGCAGTGAATCAGGGGGGACCTACAATGAGCAGTTCTTC. This encodes CASSESGGTYNEQFF.